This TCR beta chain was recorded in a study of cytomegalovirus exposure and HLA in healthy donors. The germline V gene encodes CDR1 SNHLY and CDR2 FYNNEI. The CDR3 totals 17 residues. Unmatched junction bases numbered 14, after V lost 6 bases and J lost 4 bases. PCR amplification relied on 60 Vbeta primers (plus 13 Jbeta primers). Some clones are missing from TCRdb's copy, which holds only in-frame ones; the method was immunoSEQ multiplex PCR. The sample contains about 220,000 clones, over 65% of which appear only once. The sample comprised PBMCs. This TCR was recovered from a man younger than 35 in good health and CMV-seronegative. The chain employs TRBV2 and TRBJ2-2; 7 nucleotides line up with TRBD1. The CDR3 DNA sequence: TGTGCCAGCAGCACTAACCGACAGGGAAGGGGCACCGGGGAGCTGTTTTTT. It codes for CASSTNRQGRGTGELFF.